The 21 T cell receptor beta chains listed next were all sequenced from one sample in a study of blood T cell repertoires in COVID-19. Profiled with immunoSEQ multiplex PCR; TCRdb holds only in-frame clones, not every one. The sample lists some 400,000 clones; around 89% were seen once. Material for sequencing was peripheral blood. The receptors here all came from a man aged 18 to 29 with active or convalescent COVID-19.

This chain uses TRBV6-5 with TRBJ2-1; tentatively, D is TRBD1 (6 bases). The germline V gene encodes CDR1 MNHEY and CDR2 SVGAGI. V lost 3 bases to trimming and J lost 6 bases, with 12 bases between them. The CDR3 covers 14 residues. The CDR3: CASSYADRGNEQFF. CDR3 nucleotides: TGTGCCAGCAGTTATGCGGACAGAGGCAATGAGCAGTTCTTC.

The chain uses TRBV28 and TRBJ1-5, with D hard to call. The CDR3 sequence is 12 residues long. V lost 1 base and J lost 6, with 4 bases in between. Germline CDR1 MDHEN, CDR2 SYDVKM. The CDR3 sequence: CASSLSSQPQHF. CDR3 DNA sequence: TGTGCCAGCAGTTTATCATCTCAGCCCCAGCATTTT. The full variable domain, in which reference TRBV28 and TRBJ1-5 provide the parts outside the CDR3, is DVKVTQSSRYLVKRTGEKVFLECVQDMDHENMFWYRQDPGLGLRLIYFSYDVKMKEKGDIPEGYSVSREKKERFSLILESASTNQTSMYLCASSLSSQPQHFGDGTRLSIL.

The chain recombines TRBV6-5 with TRBJ1-3; perhaps TRBD1 as D (5 bases). Germline V lookup: CDR1 MNHEY, CDR2 SVGAGI. The germline V and J ends were trimmed by 7 bases and 2 bases, with 9 bases remaining between them. CDR3 length equals 13 residues. The CDR3: CASMRDPGNTIYF. For the CDR3, the DNA is TGTGCCAGCATGCGGGACCCTGGAAACACCATATATTTT.

This rearrangement joins TRBV28 to TRBJ1-6; tentative D call: TRBD1 (6 bases). CDR3 length: 14 amino acids. CDR1 MDHEN and CDR2 SYDVKM come from the germline V gene. V lost 6 bases, J lost 4 bases, and 10 bases lay in between. The CDR3 spells CASRQGGYNSPLHF. The CDR3 coding sequence is TGTGCCAGCAGACAGGGAGGGTATAATTCACCCCTCCACTTT.

This clone was detected once. This sequence joins TRBV4-1 and TRBJ2-1; possible D gene TRBD2, 6 bases. Trimming left V 0 bases short and J 7 bases short, with 13 bases between. The CDR3 has 15 residues. The germline CDR1 and CDR2 sequences are MGHRA and YSYEKL. The CDR3 spells CASSQEERAGNEQFF. As DNA, the CDR3 is TGCGCCAGCAGCCAAGAAGAAAGGGCGGGGAATGAGCAGTTCTTC.

V is TRBV6-1 and J is TRBJ1-5; no reliable D call. CDR3 length: 15 amino acids. V was clipped by 1 base and J by 6 bases, with 13 bases between them. Germline CDR1 and CDR2: MNHNS and SASEGT. CDR3 residues: CASSEGRAPGQPQHF. Here the CDR3 DNA reads TGTGCCAGCAGTGAAGGGAGGGCTCCCGGTCAGCCCCAGCATTTT.

The J gene is TRBJ1-3, the V gene TRBV10-3, with no clear D. Germline assignment: CDR1 ENHRY and CDR2 SYGVKD. V was shortened by 4 bases and J by 0 bases, with 16 bases between the two germline ends. This CDR3 comprises 17 residues. The CDR3 is CAISATFRESSGNTIYF. CDR3 sequence (DNA): TGTGCCATCAGTGCTACATTCCGGGAGAGCTCTGGAAACACCATATATTTT.

J is TRBJ2-2 and V is TRBV7-9, with D possibly being TRBD1 (6 bases). V lost 5 bases, J lost 5 bases, and 15 bases lay in between. Germline V gene lookup returns CDR1 SEHNR and CDR2 FQNEAQ (reference sequence). This CDR3 is built from 15 residues. Here the CDR3 reads CASSHRQASTGELFF. CDR3 bases: TGTGCCAGCAGCCACCGACAGGCCTCGACCGGGGAGCTGTTTTTT.

This rearrangement joins TRBV11-2 to TRBJ1-6; D is uncertain. CDR3 length: 16 amino acids. Germline loops: CDR1 SGHAT, CDR2 FQNNGV. V was clipped by 0 bases and J by 10 bases, with 16 bases between them. The CDR3 nucleotides are TGTGCCAGCAGCTTAGATCAATCGTTCGGGAGATCACCCCTCCACTTT. This encodes CASSLDQSFGRSPLHF.

The J gene is TRBJ1-4, the V gene TRBV9; unclear D gene. CDR3 length equals 14 residues. The germline gives CDR1 SGDLS, CDR2 YYNGEE. V lost 0 bases to trimming and J lost 4 bases, with 7 bases between them. CDR3 in amino acids: CASSVDVHNEKLFF. The CDR3 DNA sequence: TGTGCCAGCAGCGTAGACGTACATAATGAAAAACTGTTTTTT.

The J gene is TRBJ1-1, the V gene TRBV29-1; 8 nucleotides align to TRBD1. J gave up 1 base and V 3 bases, and 1 base lay outside the gene matches. The germline V gene encodes CDR1 SQVTM and CDR2 ANQGSEA. The CDR3 consists of 13 residues. CDR3 amino acids: CSVEGQANTEAFF. CDR3 DNA sequence: TGCAGCGTTGAGGGACAGGCGAACACTGAAGCTTTCTTT. The full variable domain, its missing parts supplied by reference TRBV29-1 and TRBJ1-1, is SAVISQKPSRDICQRGTSLTIQCQVDSQVTMMFWYRQQPGQSLTLIATANQGSEATYESGFVIDKFPISRPNLTFSTLTVSNMSPEDSSIYLCSVEGQANTEAFFGQGTRLTVV.

The V call is TRBV20-1, the J call TRBJ2-5; D is possibly TRBD1 (5 bases). The germline V gene has CDR1 DFQATT and CDR2 SNEGSKA (reference sequence). The V gene lost 3 bases and the J gene lost 7 bases, with 24 bases spanning the gap. This CDR3 spans 16 amino acids. CDR3 DNA: TGCAGTGCTAGTGATTTAAGGGGCGGCGTTCTGGGGACCCAGTACTTC. Its translation is CSASDLRGGVLGTQYF.

This chain's CDR3 is CASSASGTGSKGYTF. CDR3 coding DNA: TGTGCCAGCAGCGCCTCCGGGACAGGGTCTAAGGGCTACACCTTC. The chain couples TRBV5-8 to TRBJ1-2; 9 nucleotides match TRBD1. V lost 4 bases to trimming and J lost 8 bases; unmatched junction nucleotides: 12. The CDR3 length is 15 residues. Per the germline V gene, CDR1 is SGHTS and CDR2 is YDEGEE.

The chain couples TRBV27 to TRBJ1-2; D not resolved. The V end lost 0 bases, the J end lost 5 bases, and 7 bases lay between the germline ends. The CDR3 contains 13 residues. Germline lookup yields CDR1 MNHEY and CDR2 SMNVEV (reference sequence). The CDR3 region has the DNA TGTGCCAGCAGTTTATCCTCGGGGTATGGCTACACCTTC. Amino acid sequence: CASSLSSGYGYTF.

The chain is built from TRBV5-1 and TRBJ2-7; D gene ambiguous. Germline V gene sequence: CDR1 SGHRS, CDR2 YFSETQ. V dropped 2 bases and J dropped 6 bases, with 9 bases sitting between them. The CDR3 sequence is 12 residues long. The CDR3 DNA is TGCGCCAGCAGCTTATCAGCGAGCGAGCAGTACTTC. Protein product: CASSLSASEQYF.

The chain links TRBV11-2 to TRBJ2-1; 7 bases are a match to TRBD2. The CDR3 contains 17 residues. The germline V gene encodes CDR1 SGHAT and CDR2 FQNNGV. V trimming: 0 bases; J trimming: 4 bases; junction bases outside the gene matches: 9. The CDR3: CASSLDLWTRVYNEQFF. The CDR3 DNA reads as TGTGCCAGCAGCTTAGATCTATGGACTAGGGTGTACAATGAGCAGTTCTTC. Together with reference TRBV11-2 and TRBJ2-1, the CDR3 gives the full variable domain: EAGVAQSPRYKIIEKRQSVAFWCNPISGHATLYWYQQILGQGPKLLIQFQNNGVVDDSQLPKDRFSAERLKGVDSTLKIQPAKLEDSAVYLCASSLDLWTRVYNEQFFGPGTRLTVL.

The chain is built from TRBV19 and TRBJ1-6, with TRBD1 matching over 10 bases. The germline CDR1 and CDR2 sequences are LNHDA and SQIVND (reference sequence). The CDR3 covers 15 residues. V lost 5 bases to trimming and J lost 10 bases; unmatched junction nucleotides: 8. The CDR3 nucleotides are TGTGCCAGTAGTGCCCGGGACAGGGGTGGCTCACCCCTCCACTTT. Its protein product is CASSARDRGGSPLHF.

DNA of the CDR3: TGTGCCAGCAGCCCGGGGGGGCATGACTATGGCTACACCTTC. As protein: CASSPGGHDYGYTF. V is TRBV4-2 and J is TRBJ1-2; a possible D gene is TRBD1 (6 bases). Trimming removed 4 bases at V and 3 bases at J, with 12 bases between. CDR3 length: 14 residues. Germline CDR1 is LGHNA and CDR2 is YNFKEQ.

The gene calls are TRBV9 and TRBJ2-7, with 12 positions matching TRBD1. The CDR3 totals 16 residues. Germline V lookup: CDR1 SGDLS, CDR2 YYNGEE. J gave up 4 bases and V 4 bases, and 9 bases lay outside the gene matches. In DNA form, the CDR3 reads TGTGCCAGCAGCCTAAAGGGACAGGGGGCGACTTACGAGCAGTACTTC. It translates to CASSLKGQGATYEQYF. The full variable domain, with the rest looked up from reference TRBV9 and TRBJ2-7, is DSGVTQTPKHLITATGQRVTLRCSPRSGDLSVYWYQQSLDQGLQFLIQYYNGEERAKGNILERFSAQQFPDLHSELNLSSLELGDSALYFCASSLKGQGATYEQYFGPGTRLTVT.

This chain connects TRBV7-3 to TRBJ1-2; D gene uncertain. CDR1 is SGHTA, CDR2 FQGTGA, per germline. Trimming pared 0 bases from V and 0 bases from J, leaving 11 bases between. This CDR3 is built from 16 residues. The CDR3 here is CASSLTGGNPNYGYTF. The CDR3 DNA sequence: TGTGCCAGCAGCTTAACAGGAGGAAATCCTAACTATGGCTACACCTTC.

This clone was counted a single time. This chain uses TRBV3-1 (or the pseudogene TRBV3-2) with TRBJ2-1, with 9 bases identical to TRBD2. J gave up 3 bases and V 2 bases, and 14 bases lay outside the gene matches. The CDR3 runs to 19 residues. Germline assignment: CDR1 LGHDT and CDR2 YNNKEL (reference sequence). The CDR3 loop reads CASSQQDDSTSGRYNEQFF. CDR3 coding DNA: TGTGCCAGCAGCCAACAAGACGACTCAACTAGCGGGCGCTACAATGAGCAGTTCTTC.